This TCR beta chain originates from a study of cytomegalovirus exposure and HLA in healthy donors. Overall study findings and caveats: For presence/absence analyses, sequencing depth was assumed to be roughly uniform across donors.

About this clone: Its antigen is still unknown.

The study ran its PCR with 60 Vbeta and 13 Jbeta primers. TCRdb's copy holds only in-frame clones and misses some; the assay was immunoSEQ multiplex PCR. In the table there are around 94,000 clones, 63% of which are singletons. With 1 base clipped from V and 4 bases from J, the junction kept 4 bases outside the gene matches. The CDR3 is 15 amino acids. Germline lookup yields CDR1 SGDLS and CDR2 YYNGEE. This chain joins TRBV9 and TRBJ2-1, with 8 bases fitting TRBD2. The TCR was taken from a human donor in good health. Sequencing input: PBMCs. The CDR3: CASSVFGGGYNEQFF. In nucleotides, the CDR3 is TGTGCCAGCAGCGTATTTGGCGGGGGGTACAATGAGCAGTTCTTC.